This note documents a single T cell receptor beta chain sequence. Researchers ran the PCR with 60 Vbeta and 13 Jbeta primers. Only in-frame clones appear in the TCRdb table, and some are missing; sequencing was by immunoSEQ multiplex PCR. The sample carries tens of thousands of clones, around 68% recorded once. The germline CDR1 and CDR2 sequences are MGHDK and SYGVNS. The CDR3 totals 12 residues. The V gene end was trimmed by 9 bases and the J gene end by 5 bases; junction bases not matched to a gene: 6. These data originate in a study of cytomegalovirus exposure and HLA in healthy donors. This receptor was obtained from a man aged 30 to 39 in good health and CMV-seronegative. Source material: PBMCs. The V and J genes are TRBV25-1 and TRBJ2-5; 7 bases are a match to TRBD1. The CDR3 loop reads CARQTGDETQYF. The DNA of the CDR3 is TGTGCCAGACAAACAGGGGATGAGACCCAGTACTTC.